This T cell receptor beta chain was found in a study of cytomegalovirus exposure and HLA in healthy donors. Overall study: A later analysis reported the roughly 120 validation repertoires used the same platform as the approximately 670 first-cohort repertoires.

Germline-derived CDR1 and CDR2 are SGHTA and FQGTGA. CDR3 size: 15 residues. The germline V and J ends were trimmed by 4 bases and 5 bases, with 17 bases remaining between them. A few counts support this clone. Antigen unknown. Study conclusions and caveats: Many donors carried some public TCRs, although rarity characterized most TCR sequences. The tendency of first-cohort TCR clusters to co-occur in the roughly 130 validation repertoires emerged from a later analysis. Confirmation was obtained in vitro that three CMV-associated chains are specific for CMV antigens.

The table came from immunoSEQ multiplex PCR; TCRdb's copy has only in-frame clones and leaves some out. The sample has 95,000 to 150,000 clones, approximately 95% seen once. The rearrangement joins TRBV7-3 to TRBJ2-5; D might be TRBD1 (5 bases). Specimen: PBMCs. This sequence was found in a man aged 18-30 years in good health and CMV-seronegative. The CDR3 loop is CASSSSLKGSETQYF. CDR3 DNA sequence: TGTGCCAGCAGCTCTTCCCTAAAGGGGTCCGAGACCCAGTACTTC.